This is a list of T cell receptor beta chains from one sample in a study of T cells after yellow fever vaccination. TCRdb redid the calling of the 5' RACE reads with MiXCR, one entry per CDR3 protein. The sample includes some 350,000 distinct CDR3 sequences, around 6.5% seen only once; the top ten take approximately 15%. The sample was PBMCs, taken 5 days after the yellow fever booster vaccination. Receptors originate from a man aged 25 to 45 who received the YFV17D yellow fever vaccine. The CDR3 runs from the conserved cysteine through the conserved F or W. Fields, in order: clone size, J gene, D gene, V gene, CDR3 protein, CDR3 DNA. The D gene is left open where the match is weak. Only some rows state a clone size, as once, few, many or a class for expanded clones.

abundance: many; j_gene: TRBJ2-7; d_gene: NA; v_gene: TRBV6-2/TRBV6-3; CDR3aa: CASTPRRDSGEQYF; CDR3nt: TGTGCCAGCACCCCCCGCCGGGACTCGGGCGAGCAGTACTTC
abundance: NA; j_gene: TRBJ2-1; d_gene: TRBD2; v_gene: TRBV20-1; CDR3aa: CSAGLAGGRNEQFF; CDR3nt: TGCAGTGCAGGACTAGCGGGAGGGCGTAATGAGCAGTTCTTC
abundance: few; j_gene: TRBJ2-1; d_gene: TRBD2; v_gene: TRBV10-2; CDR3aa: CASSQTGLAVYNEQFF; CDR3nt: TGCGCCAGCAGTCAGACGGGACTAGCGGTATACAATGAGCAGTTCTTC
abundance: few; j_gene: TRBJ2-3; d_gene: TRBD2; v_gene: TRBV6-6; CDR3aa: CASDGGSSDTQYF; CDR3nt: TGTGCCAGCGACGGCGGGAGTTCAGATACGCAGTATTTT
abundance: few; j_gene: TRBJ1-5; d_gene: NA; v_gene: TRBV20-1; CDR3aa: CSAPMRPGVEGNQPQHF; CDR3nt: TGCAGTGCTCCGATGCGCCCAGGGGTGGAAGGCAATCAGCCCCAGCATTTT
abundance: many; j_gene: TRBJ1-2; d_gene: NA; v_gene: TRBV5-1; CDR3aa: CASSLAFAAGERYTF; CDR3nt: TGCGCCAGCAGCTTGGCCTTTGCGGCAGGGGAAAGGTACACCTTC
abundance: NA; j_gene: TRBJ2-7; d_gene: TRBD2; v_gene: TRBV20-1; CDR3aa: CSAIAGGTYEQYF; CDR3nt: TGCAGTGCTATTGCGGGAGGGACCTACGAGCAGTACTTC
abundance: few; j_gene: TRBJ2-2; d_gene: NA; v_gene: TRBV5-1; CDR3aa: CASSLSSITGELFF; CDR3nt: TGCGCCAGCAGCTTGTCGAGTATCACCGGGGAGCTGTTTTTT
abundance: many; j_gene: TRBJ1-2; d_gene: NA; v_gene: TRBV3-1; CDR3aa: CASSLQLGYMAGYTF; CDR3nt: TGTGCCAGCAGCCTTCAACTCGGATATATGGCGGGCTACACCTTC
abundance: few; j_gene: TRBJ2-2; d_gene: NA; v_gene: TRBV29-1; CDR3aa: CSVEDGAARTGELFF; CDR3nt: TGCAGCGTTGAGGACGGGGCAGCCAGGACTGGGGAGCTGTTTTTT
abundance: NA; j_gene: TRBJ2-5; d_gene: TRBD2; v_gene: TRBV7-2; CDR3aa: CASSLALSLAEPAQETQYF; CDR3nt: TGTGCCAGCAGCTTAGCGCTAAGTCTAGCGGAGCCGGCCCAAGAGACCCAGTACTTC
abundance: NA; j_gene: TRBJ2-7; d_gene: TRBD1; v_gene: TRBV18; CDR3aa: CASCTGTGGDEQYF; CDR3nt: TGTGCCAGCTGTACCGGGACAGGGGGTGACGAGCAGTACTTC
abundance: few; j_gene: TRBJ2-2; d_gene: NA; v_gene: TRBV12-3/TRBV12-4; CDR3aa: CASGVPGELFF; CDR3nt: TGTGCCAGCGGTGTGCCCGGGGAGCTGTTTTTT
abundance: NA; j_gene: TRBJ1-1; d_gene: NA; v_gene: TRBV7-9; CDR3aa: CASSPLGVAFF; CDR3nt: TGTGCCAGCAGCCCCCTCGGTGTGGCTTTCTTT
abundance: NA; j_gene: TRBJ1-1; d_gene: TRBD1; v_gene: TRBV23-1; CDR3aa: CASSQPGTGENTEAFF; CDR3nt: TGCGCCAGCAGTCAGCCCGGGACAGGAGAGAACACTGAAGCTTTCTTT
abundance: many; j_gene: TRBJ2-1; d_gene: NA; v_gene: TRBV28; CDR3aa: CASSIRTSQFF; CDR3nt: TGTGCCAGCAGCATTCGGACTTCGCAGTTCTTC
abundance: NA; j_gene: TRBJ2-4; d_gene: NA; v_gene: TRBV12-3/TRBV12-4; CDR3aa: CASSWVRHIQYF; CDR3nt: TGTGCCAGCAGTTGGGTACGGCACATTCAGTACTTC
abundance: NA; j_gene: TRBJ1-1; d_gene: NA; v_gene: TRBV29-1; CDR3aa: CSVSRGRVGEAFF; CDR3nt: TGCAGCGTCTCACGAGGTAGGGTTGGTGAAGCTTTCTTT
abundance: NA; j_gene: TRBJ2-3; d_gene: TRBD1; v_gene: TRBV6-1; CDR3aa: CASSATAGGDTQYF; CDR3nt: TGTGCCAGCAGTGCCACCGCAGGGGGAGATACGCAGTATTTT
abundance: many; j_gene: TRBJ2-1; d_gene: NA; v_gene: TRBV6-5; CDR3aa: CASSNSHYNEQFF; CDR3nt: TGTGCCAGCAGTAACTCCCACTACAATGAGCAGTTCTTC
abundance: many; j_gene: TRBJ1-4; d_gene: TRBD1; v_gene: TRBV5-1; CDR3aa: CASRTTGDGEKLFF; CDR3nt: TGCGCCAGCAGAACTACAGGGGACGGCGAAAAACTGTTTTTT
abundance: NA; j_gene: TRBJ2-3; d_gene: NA; v_gene: TRBV23-1; CDR3aa: CASSQSSLNTQYF; CDR3nt: TGCGCCAGCAGTCAATCGAGCCTAAATACGCAGTATTTT
abundance: few; j_gene: TRBJ2-7; d_gene: TRBD1; v_gene: TRBV25-1; CDR3aa: CASSGTGKQGEQYF; CDR3nt: TGTGCCAGCAGCGGGACAGGGAAACAAGGCGAGCAGTACTTC
abundance: NA; j_gene: TRBJ2-1; d_gene: TRBD2; v_gene: TRBV7-8; CDR3aa: CASSLPRAGGPYEQFF; CDR3nt: TGTGCCAGCAGCTTACCGCGGGCGGGAGGGCCCTATGAGCAGTTCTTC
abundance: few; j_gene: TRBJ2-3; d_gene: NA; v_gene: TRBV3-1; CDR3aa: CASSQSSRGGVTQYF; CDR3nt: TGTGCCAGCAGCCAAAGTAGCCGCGGCGGCGTTACGCAGTATTTT
abundance: many; j_gene: TRBJ2-1; d_gene: TRBD2; v_gene: TRBV5-6; CDR3aa: CASSPGLAGAYNEQFF; CDR3nt: TGTGCCAGCAGCCCGGGACTAGCGGGAGCGTACAATGAGCAGTTCTTC
abundance: NA; j_gene: TRBJ2-1; d_gene: NA; v_gene: TRBV9; CDR3aa: CASSMMNNEQFF; CDR3nt: TGTGCCAGCAGCATGATGAACAATGAGCAGTTCTTC
abundance: many; j_gene: TRBJ1-5; d_gene: NA; v_gene: TRBV6-1; CDR3aa: CASSEIGRGRSQPQHF; CDR3nt: TGTGCCAGCAGTGAAATTGGCAGGGGCCGATCCCAGCCCCAGCATTTT
abundance: many; j_gene: TRBJ2-7; d_gene: NA; v_gene: TRBV29-1; CDR3aa: CSVGSGAEQYF; CDR3nt: TGCAGCGTAGGATCAGGGGCCGAGCAGTACTTC
abundance: NA; j_gene: TRBJ2-1; d_gene: NA; v_gene: TRBV7-2; CDR3aa: CASTLLPSYNEQFF; CDR3nt: TGTGCCAGCACCCTCTTGCCGTCCTACAATGAGCAGTTCTTC
abundance: NA; j_gene: TRBJ1-2; d_gene: TRBD1; v_gene: TRBV20-1; CDR3aa: CSARVDRAGYGYTF; CDR3nt: TGCAGTGCTAGAGTGGACAGGGCCGGCTATGGCTACACCTTC
abundance: few; j_gene: TRBJ2-7; d_gene: TRBD1; v_gene: TRBV7-9; CDR3aa: CASSSWDRPPYEQYF; CDR3nt: TGTGCCAGCAGCTCCTGGGACAGGCCACCCTACGAGCAGTACTTC
abundance: few; j_gene: TRBJ2-2; d_gene: NA; v_gene: TRBV15; CDR3aa: CATSRDRGGSNTGELFF; CDR3nt: TGTGCCACCAGCAGAGATCGGGGCGGGTCGAACACCGGGGAGCTGTTTTTT
abundance: NA; j_gene: TRBJ2-7; d_gene: TRBD2; v_gene: TRBV3-1; CDR3aa: CASSQDPSGGSGTTYEQYF; CDR3nt: TGTGCCTCCAGCCAAGATCCCTCGGGGGGTAGCGGGACCACCTACGAGCAGTACTTC
abundance: few; j_gene: TRBJ1-6; d_gene: TRBD1; v_gene: TRBV20-1; CDR3aa: CSARTGGRGNSPLHF; CDR3nt: TGCAGTGCTAGGACAGGGGGCCGGGGTAATTCACCCCTCCACTTT
abundance: many; j_gene: TRBJ2-3; d_gene: NA; v_gene: TRBV7-6; CDR3aa: CASSWRGGTDTQYF; CDR3nt: TGTGCCAGCAGCTGGCGAGGGGGCACAGATACGCAGTATTTT
abundance: many; j_gene: TRBJ2-1; d_gene: NA; v_gene: TRBV18; CDR3aa: CASSPPGQAGNEQFF; CDR3nt: TGTGCCAGCTCACCTCCGGGACAAGCGGGGAATGAGCAGTTCTTC
abundance: NA; j_gene: TRBJ2-3; d_gene: NA; v_gene: TRBV5-1; CDR3aa: CASSLAWADRQYF; CDR3nt: TGCGCCAGCAGCTTGGCCTGGGCGGATCGGCAGTATTTT
abundance: few; j_gene: TRBJ2-1; d_gene: TRBD2; v_gene: TRBV5-1; CDR3aa: CASSLSGLASYNEQFF; CDR3nt: TGCGCCAGCAGCCTCTCGGGACTAGCGTCCTACAATGAGCAGTTCTTC
abundance: NA; j_gene: TRBJ2-5; d_gene: NA; v_gene: TRBV20-1; CDR3aa: CSARPPVGRETQYF; CDR3nt: TGCAGTGCTAGGCCCCCGGTTGGGCGAGAGACCCAGTACTTC
abundance: few; j_gene: TRBJ2-7; d_gene: TRBD2; v_gene: TRBV6-1; CDR3aa: CASSQRLGLAAHYEQYF; CDR3nt: TGTGCCAGCAGTCAACGACTCGGACTAGCGGCTCACTACGAGCAGTACTTC
abundance: few; j_gene: TRBJ2-7; d_gene: NA; v_gene: TRBV5-4; CDR3aa: CASTGGRGALEQYF; CDR3nt: TGTGCCAGCACCGGGGGACGGGGGGCTCTCGAGCAGTACTTC
abundance: few; j_gene: TRBJ1-1; d_gene: NA; v_gene: TRBV12-3/TRBV12-4; CDR3aa: CASTPGENTEAFF; CDR3nt: TGTGCCAGCACCCCGGGGGAGAACACTGAAGCTTTCTTT
abundance: many; j_gene: TRBJ2-2; d_gene: NA; v_gene: TRBV4-3; CDR3aa: CASSQDRMGSAELFF; CDR3nt: TGCGCCAGCAGCCAAGATCGAATGGGAAGTGCGGAGCTGTTTTTT
abundance: many; j_gene: TRBJ2-5; d_gene: NA; v_gene: TRBV21-1; CDR3aa: CASRNLTRYPQETQYF; CDR3nt: TGTGCCAGCAGAAATCTGACCCGATACCCACAAGAGACCCAGTACTTC
abundance: few; j_gene: TRBJ1-2; d_gene: NA; v_gene: TRBV6-6; CDR3aa: CASRGSDGYTF; CDR3nt: TGTGCCAGCAGAGGGTCGGATGGCTACACCTTC
abundance: NA; j_gene: TRBJ2-3; d_gene: NA; v_gene: TRBV12-3/TRBV12-4; CDR3aa: CASSPPGLRLTDTQYF; CDR3nt: TGTGCCAGCAGTCCACCGGGACTCAGGCTCACAGATACGCAGTATTTT
abundance: many; j_gene: TRBJ2-5; d_gene: NA; v_gene: TRBV11-2; CDR3aa: CASSFSPGTQETQYF; CDR3nt: TGTGCCAGCAGCTTTAGCCCAGGGACACAAGAGACCCAGTACTTC
abundance: NA; j_gene: TRBJ2-2; d_gene: NA; v_gene: TRBV11-2; CDR3aa: CASSPLRQANTGELFF; CDR3nt: TGTGCCAGCAGCCCTCTAAGGCAGGCGAACACCGGGGAGCTGTTTTTT
abundance: NA; j_gene: TRBJ2-7; d_gene: TRBD1; v_gene: TRBV6-5; CDR3aa: CASSSGQGANEQYF; CDR3nt: TGTGCCAGCAGTTCGGGACAGGGGGCAAACGAGCAGTACTTC
abundance: NA; j_gene: TRBJ2-1; d_gene: NA; v_gene: TRBV6-1; CDR3aa: CASSRDQTCNEQFF; CDR3nt: TGTGCCAGCAGTCGGGACCAGACATGCAATGAGCAGTTCTTC
abundance: NA; j_gene: TRBJ1-2; d_gene: TRBD1; v_gene: TRBV30; CDR3aa: CAWSVLSSGTGGSYGYTF; CDR3nt: TGTGCCTGGAGTGTACTGAGCAGCGGGACAGGAGGGTCTTATGGCTACACCTTC
abundance: NA; j_gene: TRBJ2-5; d_gene: NA; v_gene: TRBV20-1; CDR3aa: CCARDGGVFSQETQYF; CDR3nt: TGCTGTGCTAGAGATGGAGGGGTCTTCAGCCAAGAGACCCAGTACTTC
abundance: NA; j_gene: TRBJ1-5; d_gene: NA; v_gene: TRBV14; CDR3aa: CASSQDERHLNQPQHF; CDR3nt: TGTGCCAGCAGCCAAGACGAGAGACACCTTAATCAGCCCCAGCATTTT
abundance: NA; j_gene: TRBJ2-1; d_gene: NA; v_gene: TRBV6-5; CDR3aa: CASSPTGAGKQFF; CDR3nt: TGTGCCAGCAGTCCTACAGGGGCGGGAAAGCAGTTCTTC
abundance: NA; j_gene: TRBJ2-3; d_gene: TRBD2; v_gene: TRBV6-1; CDR3aa: CASRKTSWGSDTQYF; CDR3nt: TGTGCCAGCAGAAAGACTAGCTGGGGATCGGATACGCAGTATTTT
abundance: few; j_gene: TRBJ2-5; d_gene: NA; v_gene: TRBV7-2; CDR3aa: CASTSTVQETQYF; CDR3nt: TGTGCCAGCACCTCAACCGTCCAAGAGACCCAGTACTTC
abundance: NA; j_gene: TRBJ2-3; d_gene: TRBD2; v_gene: TRBV20-1; CDR3aa: CSARASGRWQADTQYF; CDR3nt: TGCAGTGCTAGAGCCAGCGGGAGGTGGCAGGCAGATACGCAGTATTTT
abundance: few; j_gene: TRBJ2-7; d_gene: NA; v_gene: TRBV18; CDR3aa: CASSRNRLGGSAYEQYF; CDR3nt: TGTGCCAGCTCACGAAATCGCCTGGGGGGATCAGCCTACGAGCAGTACTTC
abundance: few; j_gene: TRBJ2-1; d_gene: TRBD2; v_gene: TRBV20-1; CDR3aa: CSARSLGGRAVYNEQFF; CDR3nt: TGCAGTGCTAGAAGCTTGGGGGGGAGGGCCGTCTACAATGAGCAGTTCTTC